These 25 T cell receptor beta chains originate from one sample sequenced in a study of shared clonotypes between healthy human individuals. Profiling relied on immunoSEQ multiplex PCR, and the TCRdb table lists in-frame clones only, not all of them. This table has over 800,000 clones, 92% appearing once. Naive CD8 cells comprised CD45RO-negative, CCR7-positively selected cells, excluding terminally differentiated effector memory CD45RA+ cells. The specimen was naive CD8+ T cells sorted from blood. The source is a man aged 25-45 years in good health.

This clone was counted a few times. This chain's CDR3 is CASIGGQTQFF. CDR3 coding DNA: TGTGCCAGCATCGGGGGACAGACGCAGTTCTTC. The chain is built from TRBV7-8 and TRBJ2-1; maybe TRBD1 (7 bases). The CDR3 totals 11 residues. V lost 7 bases to trimming and J lost 12 bases, with 13 bases between them. Germline V gives CDR1 SGHVS, CDR2 FQNEAQ.

The chain is built from TRBV5-6 and TRBJ2-7; 9 bases fit TRBD1. The germline V gene encodes CDR1 SGHDT and CDR2 YYEEEE. V was clipped by 0 bases and J by 3 bases; unmatched bases: 4. There are 15 residues in the CDR3. In nucleotides, the CDR3 is TGTGCCAGCAGCTTGGCACAGGGGGCGGACTACGAGCAGTACTTC. It encodes CASSLAQGADYEQYF. The whole variable domain, remainder taken from reference TRBV5-6 and TRBJ2-7, is DAGVTQSPTHLIKTRGQQVTLRCSPKSGHDTVSWYQQALGQGPQFIFQYYEEEERQRGNFPDRFSGHQFPNYSSELNVNALLLGDSALYLCASSLAQGADYEQYFGPGTRLTVT.

About this clone itself: This specimen includes other DNA sequences encoding the same CDR3. This chain joins TRBV7-9 and TRBJ2-1, with D perhaps given as TRBD1 or TRBD2 (5 bases each). Germline CDR1 and CDR2: SEHNR and FQNEAQ (reference sequence). Deletions cut 5 bases from V and 0 bases from J, with 8 bases between. The CDR3 sequence is 14 residues long. CDR3 sequence reads: CASSRGSSYNEQFF. CDR3 coding DNA: TGTGCCAGCAGCCGGGGCAGCTCCTACAATGAGCAGTTCTTC.

J is TRBJ2-1 and V is TRBV19; TRBD2 matches 8 bases. The germline V gene has CDR1 LNHDA and CDR2 SQIVND (reference sequence). V gave up 5 bases and J gave up 3 bases; unmatched junction bases: 6. The CDR3 is 15 amino acids. The CDR3 bases are TGTGCCAGTAGTCGGACTAGCAGATACTACAATGAGCAGTTCTTC. Residues: CASSRTSRYYNEQFF.

The V and J genes are TRBV5-1 and TRBJ1-1, with 8 bases matching TRBD1. The CDR3 has 14 residues. Trimming removed 4 bases from V and 4 bases from J; junction bases left unmatched: 6. Looked up from germline, CDR1 is SGHRS and CDR2 is YFSETQ. CDR3 bases: TGCGCCAGCAGCCCGCAGGGGGCAGTCACTGAAGCTTTCTTT. It is translated as CASSPQGAVTEAFF.

The chain recombines TRBV4-1 with TRBJ2-7; a possible D gene is TRBD1 (5 bases). CDR1 is MGHRA, CDR2 YSYEKL, per germline. V lost 1 base and J lost 3, with 10 bases in between. The CDR3 runs to 14 residues. CDR3: CASSQVRQGYEQYF. CDR3 sequence (DNA): TGCGCCAGCAGCCAAGTAAGGCAGGGCTACGAGCAGTACTTC.

The chain recombines TRBV2 with TRBJ2-7; 10 bases are a match to TRBD1. Germline loops: CDR1 SNHLY, CDR2 FYNNEI. CDR3 length: 12 residues. The V and J ends lost 7 bases and 5 bases, in that order; junction bases with no gene match: 2. The CDR3 reads CASTGQGNEQYF. In DNA form, the CDR3 reads TGTGCCAGCACGGGACAGGGGAACGAGCAGTACTTC.

Note on this clone: This sample also contains other DNA sequences that code for the same CDR3. The rearrangement uses TRBV4-1 and TRBJ1-2, with 7 bases identical to TRBD1. V lost 4 bases and J lost 1; bases outside the gene matches: 3. The CDR3 extends over 14 amino acids. Germline CDR1 reads MGHRA; CDR2 reads YSYEKL. The CDR3 DNA reads TGCGCCAGCAGCCCTAGACAGGGTAACTATGGCTACACCTTC. Translated, it gives CASSPRQGNYGYTF.

This clone was seen just once. The genes are TRBV7-9 and TRBJ2-3; 11 bases agree with TRBD2. Losses at the gene ends were 1 base for V and 5 bases for J; bases not matched to a gene: 5. Looked up from germline, CDR1 is SEHNR and CDR2 is FQNEAQ (reference sequence). The CDR3 is 16 residues long. In nucleotides, the CDR3 is TGTGCCAGCAGCTTAGAACGGACTAGCGGGTTAGATACGCAGTATTTT. Its protein product is CASSLERTSGLDTQYF.

The chain combines TRBV4-3 with TRBJ2-3; 7 positions agree with TRBD1. The CDR3 is 13 residues long. Germline CDR1 reads LGHNA; CDR2 reads YSLEER. The trim removed 7 bases at V and 4 bases at J, leaving 5 bases unmatched. The DNA for the CDR3 is TGCGCCAGCACCGGCCAGGGGGCAGATACGCAGTATTTT. It codes for CASTGQGADTQYF.

This chain joins TRBV5-5 and TRBJ2-5; D call uncertain. The CDR3 covers 15 residues. Germline loops: CDR1 SGHKS, CDR2 YYEKEE (reference sequence). V lost 0 bases and J 4 bases, leaving 13 bases between the germline ends. The chain's CDR3 is CASSLAGRHLETQYF. In DNA, the CDR3 is TGTGCCAGCAGCTTGGCCGGCAGGCACTTAGAGACCCAGTACTTC.

This chain links TRBV28 with TRBJ2-7; 10 nucleotides align to TRBD2. Germline CDR1 and CDR2: MDHEN and SYDVKM. V gave up 6 bases and J gave up 7 bases; unmatched junction bases: 12. The CDR3 consists of 15 residues. The CDR3 coding sequence is TGTGCCAGCAGCCAGCTAGCGGGAGCTGGAAGGGAGCAGTACTTC. It yields the protein CASSQLAGAGREQYF.

The sample holds one count of this clone. This chain uses TRBV5-1 with TRBJ2-1, with D possibly being TRBD2 (6 bases). This CDR3 has 18 amino acids. The V end lost 6 bases, the J end lost 0 bases, and 22 bases lay between the germline ends. Per germline, CDR1 SGHRS and CDR2 YFSETQ. Here the CDR3 reads CASIAGRRALSSYNEQFF. The CDR3 nucleotides are TGCGCCAGCATCGCAGGCCGGAGGGCCCTGAGCTCCTACAATGAGCAGTTCTTC.

The rearrangement links TRBV27 to TRBJ2-7; D could derive from TRBD1 or TRBD2 (5 bases each). Per the germline V gene, CDR1 is MNHEY and CDR2 is SMNVEV (reference sequence). V lost 5 bases and J lost 4, with 15 bases in between. The CDR3 is made up of 14 amino acids. The DNA for the CDR3 is TGTGCCAGCAGTGGGTCCGGGGCCCATTACGAGCAGTACTTC. Translation gives CASSGSGAHYEQYF.

The CDR3 reads CASRAGRQTSGVFYEQYF. The CDR3 nucleotides read TGTGCCAGCAGGGCTGGTCGACAGACTAGCGGAGTTTTCTACGAGCAGTACTTC. The rearrangement links TRBV7-7 to TRBJ2-7, with 9 bases lining up with TRBD2. The V and J ends lost 6 bases and 3 bases, in that order; junction bases with no gene match: 18. Germline V lookup: CDR1 SSHAT, CDR2 FNYEAQ (reference sequence). There are 18 residues in the CDR3. The full variable domain, completed using reference TRBV7-7 and TRBJ2-7, is GAGVSQSPRYKVTKRGQDVTLRCDPISSHATLYWYQQALGQGPEFLTYFNYEAQPDKSGLPSDRFSAERPEGSISTLTIQRTEQRDSAMYRCASRAGRQTSGVFYEQYFGPGTRLTVT.

The rearrangement uses TRBV12-5 and TRBJ2-1; 11 bases are shared with TRBD2. Trimming took 3 bases from V and 5 from J; bases not matched to a gene: 12. Germline V gene lookup returns CDR1 LGHNT and CDR2 FRNRAP. The CDR3 is 18 amino acids. This CDR3 is CASGFELAGGPRNNEQFF. CDR3 bases: TGTGCTAGTGGTTTCGAATTAGCGGGAGGGCCAAGGAACAATGAGCAGTTCTTC.

The chain carries TRBV9 and TRBJ2-2, with a possible D match to TRBD2 (6 bases). V gave up 0 bases and J gave up 1 base, with 10 bases separating them. This CDR3 comprises 16 residues. CDR1 SGDLS and CDR2 YYNGEE come from the germline V gene. The CDR3 DNA reads as TGTGCCAGCAGCGTAGGTCGACTAGGGAACACCGGGGAGCTGTTTTTT. It translates to CASSVGRLGNTGELFF. Complete variable domain (other parts from reference TRBV9 and TRBJ2-2): DSGVTQTPKHLITATGQRVTLRCSPRSGDLSVYWYQQSLDQGLQFLIQYYNGEERAKGNILERFSAQQFPDLHSELNLSSLELGDSALYFCASSVGRLGNTGELFFGEGSRLTVL.

The V gene is TRBV10-1, the J gene TRBJ1-1; maybe TRBD1 (6 bases). The V end lost 7 bases, the J end lost 5 bases, and 8 bases lay between the germline ends. CDR1 is WNHNN and CDR2 is SYGVQD in the germline V gene (reference sequence). This CDR3 contains 11 residues. DNA for the CDR3: TGCGCCAGCAAGCAGGGGACTGAAGCTTTCTTT. Its protein is CASKQGTEAFF.

The chain joins TRBV27 to TRBJ2-7; 11 bases are a match to TRBD1. CDR1 and CDR2 (germline): MNHEY, SMNVEV (reference sequence). The CDR3 consists of 16 residues. V dropped 2 bases and J dropped 3; count of bases not matched to a gene: 6. This chain's CDR3 is CASSLTPGQGDYEQYF. CDR3 DNA sequence: TGTGCCAGCAGTTTAACCCCGGGACAGGGGGACTACGAGCAGTACTTC.

The gene calls are TRBV27 and TRBJ2-1; no clear D. Trimming cost V 5 bases and J 8 bases, with 16 bases left between them. The germline CDR1 and CDR2 sequences are MNHEY and SMNVEV (reference sequence). The CDR3 runs to 14 residues. The CDR3 loop is CASSRRHPADEQFF. Written as DNA, the CDR3 is TGTGCCAGCAGTCGAAGACACCCTGCGGATGAGCAGTTCTTC.

The chain couples TRBV10-3 to TRBJ2-7; TRBD2 aligns across 7 bases. Germline V gene sequence: CDR1 ENHRY, CDR2 SYGVKD. This CDR3 has 11 residues. J was trimmed by 6 bases and V by 8 bases; bases with no gene match: 4. CDR3 sequence (DNA): TGTGCCATCGGTGGGGGGGTCGAGCAGTACTTC. Translating it yields CAIGGGVEQYF.

The chain employs TRBV10-3 and TRBJ1-3, with D possibly matching TRBD1 (5 bases). The CDR3 sequence is 16 residues long. Germline assignment: CDR1 ENHRY and CDR2 SYGVKD. Trimming took off 5 bases at V and 0 bases at J, with 14 bases between the two ends. In DNA, the CDR3 is TGTGCCATCAGTCCCGTCGACAGCAACTCTGGAAACACCATATATTTT. Amino acid sequence: CAISPVDSNSGNTIYF.

The chain employs TRBV13 and TRBJ2-5; 7 bases line up with TRBD2. Germline V gene sequence: CDR1 PRHDT, CDR2 FYEKMQ (reference sequence). The CDR3 contains 16 residues. V was pared by 2 bases and J by 4 bases, with 10 bases of the junction left unmatched. The CDR3 DNA reads TGTGCCAGCAGCTTAAAGGGCGGGAGAGGTTTAGAGACCCAGTACTTC. Amino acids: CASSLKGGRGLETQYF.

The chain is built from TRBV27 and TRBJ2-5, with D possibly called TRBD1 or TRBD2 (5 bases each). Trimming pared 5 bases from V and 4 bases from J, leaving 17 bases between. CDR3 length equals 15 residues. CDR1 and CDR2 (germline): MNHEY, SMNVEV (reference sequence). In DNA, the CDR3 is TGTGCCAGCAGTGAGATGGGGTGGGACGGAGAGACCCAGTACTTC. Its protein is CASSEMGWDGETQYF.

The V call is TRBV5-4, the J call TRBJ2-7; 8 bases agree with TRBD1. CDR3 length: 14 residues. Looked up from germline, CDR1 is SGHNT and CDR2 is YYREEE (reference sequence). V was pared by 4 bases and J by 1 base, with 4 bases of the junction left unmatched. The CDR3 is CASSQGTGSYEQYF. CDR3 DNA: TGTGCCAGCAGCCAGGGGACAGGTTCCTACGAGCAGTACTTC.